The clone carrying this TCR beta chain was counted at least ten times. Its antigen is not identified. Preparation of the TCRbeta library used unique molecular identifiers. One entry per CDR3 protein results from TCRdb running MiXCR on the PCR reads. The sample yields approximately 150,000 distinct CDR3 sequences, around 8.5% seen once. This record belongs to a study of T-cell reconstitution after alpha-beta-depleted transplantation in children. Study results and caveats: Counts and diversity of T cells one year after transplant came mostly from newly produced T cells. Some patients' high day-60 TCRbeta diversity was traced to surviving recipient T cells and thymic progenitors. Alpha-beta T cells about two months after transplant reportedly derived from several hundred expanded graft clones.

Germline assignment: CDR1 SGHRS and CDR2 YFSETQ. V was clipped by 0 bases and J by 3 bases; unmatched bases: 5. The CDR3 is made up of 16 amino acids. Sequencing used PBMCs, mostly from graft donor cells, obtained 180 days after TCRalphabeta/CD19-depleted stem cell transplant. The chain joins TRBV5-1 to TRBJ2-7; 11 nucleotides match TRBD1. The TCR originated in a female patient between 2 and 15 years old who had a stem cell transplant for congenital amegakaryocytic thrombocytopenia, so the T cells may come from the graft donor. The CDR3 bases are TGCGCCAGCAGCTTGGGGACCGGGACAGGGGGCTACGAGCAGTACTTC. Amino acid sequence: CASSLGTGTGGYEQYF.